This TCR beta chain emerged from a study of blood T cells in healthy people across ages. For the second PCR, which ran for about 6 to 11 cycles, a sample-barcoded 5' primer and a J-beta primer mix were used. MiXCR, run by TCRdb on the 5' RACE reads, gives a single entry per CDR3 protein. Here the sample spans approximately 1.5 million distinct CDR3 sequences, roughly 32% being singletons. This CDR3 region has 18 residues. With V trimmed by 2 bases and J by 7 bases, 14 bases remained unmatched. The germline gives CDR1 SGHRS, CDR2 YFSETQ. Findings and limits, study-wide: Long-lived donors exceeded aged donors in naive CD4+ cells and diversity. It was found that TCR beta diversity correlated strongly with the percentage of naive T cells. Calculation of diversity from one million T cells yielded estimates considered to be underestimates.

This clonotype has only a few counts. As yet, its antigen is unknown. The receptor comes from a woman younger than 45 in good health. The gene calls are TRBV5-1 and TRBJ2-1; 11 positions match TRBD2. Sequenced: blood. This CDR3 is CASSFTALTSGMRNEQFF. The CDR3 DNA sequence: TGCGCCAGCAGCTTCACCGCCTTGACTAGCGGGATGAGGAATGAGCAGTTCTTC.